This entry lists 2 T cell receptor beta chains sequenced from one sample in a study of siplizumab effects on memory and regulatory T cells. Libraries were prepared by immunoSEQ multiplex PCR; TCRdb keeps only in-frame clonotypes and omits some of them. This sample has 57,000 or so clones, with approximately 95% found just once. The sample taken for sequencing was CD8+ T cells sorted from blood. Receptors originate from a human donor in good health.

V gene TRBV9 combines with J gene TRBJ1-2; a possible D gene is TRBD1 (6 bases). CDR1 SGDLS and CDR2 YYNGEE come from the germline V gene. Trimming left V 1 base short and J 4 bases short, with 23 bases between. The length of the CDR3 is 18 residues. The CDR3 loop reads CASSVSGTPISPLYGYTF. DNA for the CDR3: TGTGCCAGCAGCGTAAGCGGGACACCGATTAGTCCCCTCTATGGCTACACCTTC. Using reference TRBV9 and TRBJ1-2 for the parts outside the CDR3, the full variable domain is DSGVTQTPKHLITATGQRVTLRCSPRSGDLSVYWYQQSLDQGLQFLIQYYNGEERAKGNILERFSAQQFPDLHSELNLSSLELGDSALYFCASSVSGTPISPLYGYTFGSGTRLTVV.

The CDR3 nucleotides read TGTGCCAGCAGCGTAGGTAGACCGGGCCGGGATACGCAGTATTTT. Translated: CASSVGRPGRDTQYF. This rearrangement joins TRBV9 to TRBJ2-3; D not certain. The V end was cut by 0 bases, the J end by 6 bases, with 14 bases between. The CDR3 loop spans 15 amino acids. CDR1 SGDLS and CDR2 YYNGEE come from the germline V gene.